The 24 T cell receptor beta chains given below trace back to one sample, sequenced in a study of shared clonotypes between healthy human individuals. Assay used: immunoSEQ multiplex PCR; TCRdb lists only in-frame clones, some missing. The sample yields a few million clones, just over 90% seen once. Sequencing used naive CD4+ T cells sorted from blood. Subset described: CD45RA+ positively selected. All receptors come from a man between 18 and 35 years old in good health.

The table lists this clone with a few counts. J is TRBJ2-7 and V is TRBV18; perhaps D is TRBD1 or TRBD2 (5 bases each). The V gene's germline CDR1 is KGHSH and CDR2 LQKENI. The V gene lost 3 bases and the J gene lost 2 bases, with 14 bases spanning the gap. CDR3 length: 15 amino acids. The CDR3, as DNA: TGTGCCAGCTCACCTGCCGGGACGCCCACCTACGAGCAGTACTTC. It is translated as CASSPAGTPTYEQYF.

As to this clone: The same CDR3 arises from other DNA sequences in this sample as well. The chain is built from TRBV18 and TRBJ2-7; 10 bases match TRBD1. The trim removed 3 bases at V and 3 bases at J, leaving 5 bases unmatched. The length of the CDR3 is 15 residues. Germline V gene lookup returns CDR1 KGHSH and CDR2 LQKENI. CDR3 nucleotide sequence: TGTGCCAGCTCACCCCCGGGACAGGGGAGCTACGAGCAGTACTTC. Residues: CASSPPGQGSYEQYF.

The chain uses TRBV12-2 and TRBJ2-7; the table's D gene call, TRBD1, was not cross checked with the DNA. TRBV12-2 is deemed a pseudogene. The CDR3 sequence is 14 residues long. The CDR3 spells CASPSGTGPYEQYF. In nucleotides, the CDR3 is TGTGCAAGTCCCTCCGGGACAGGGCCCTACGAGCAGTACTTC.

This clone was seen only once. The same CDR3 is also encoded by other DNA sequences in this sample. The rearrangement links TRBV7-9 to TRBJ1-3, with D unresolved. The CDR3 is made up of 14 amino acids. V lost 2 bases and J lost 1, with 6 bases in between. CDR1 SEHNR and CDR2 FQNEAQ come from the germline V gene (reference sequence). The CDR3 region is CASSLSLSGNTIYF. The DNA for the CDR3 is TGTGCCAGCAGCTTAAGCCTTTCTGGAAACACCATATATTTT.

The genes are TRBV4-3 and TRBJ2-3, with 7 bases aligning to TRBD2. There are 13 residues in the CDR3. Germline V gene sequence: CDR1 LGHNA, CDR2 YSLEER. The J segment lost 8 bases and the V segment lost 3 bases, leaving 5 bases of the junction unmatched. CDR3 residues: CASSHGTNGTQYF. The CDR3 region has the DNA TGCGCCAGCAGCCACGGGACTAATGGTACGCAGTATTTT.

The CDR3 loop reads CSVEEEGQGGQPQHF. The CDR3 nucleotides read TGCAGCGTTGAAGAAGAGGGACAGGGTGGCCAGCCCCAGCATTTT. The V call is TRBV29-1, the J call TRBJ1-5, with 9 positions matching TRBD1. Germline V gene sequence: CDR1 SQVTM, CDR2 ANQGSEA. The CDR3 has 15 residues. V lost 0 bases and J lost 7; bases outside the gene matches: 7.

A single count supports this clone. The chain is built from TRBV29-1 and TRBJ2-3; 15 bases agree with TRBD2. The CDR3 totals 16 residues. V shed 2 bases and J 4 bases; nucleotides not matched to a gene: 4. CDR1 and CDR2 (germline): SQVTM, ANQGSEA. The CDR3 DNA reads TGCAGCGTTGAAAGGACTAGCGGGAGGGTCGCAGATACGCAGTATTTT. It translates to CSVERTSGRVADTQYF.

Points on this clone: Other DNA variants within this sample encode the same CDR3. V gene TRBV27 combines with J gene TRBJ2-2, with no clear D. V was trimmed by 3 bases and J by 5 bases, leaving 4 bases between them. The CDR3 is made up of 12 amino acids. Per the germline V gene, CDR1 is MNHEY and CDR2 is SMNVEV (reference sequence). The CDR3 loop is CASSLNTGELFF. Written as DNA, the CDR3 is TGTGCCAGCAGTTTGAATACCGGGGAGCTGTTTTTT.

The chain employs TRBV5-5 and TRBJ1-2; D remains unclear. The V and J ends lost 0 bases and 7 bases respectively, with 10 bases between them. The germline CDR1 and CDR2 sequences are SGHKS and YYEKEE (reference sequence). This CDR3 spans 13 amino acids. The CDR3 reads CASSLEFSSGYTF. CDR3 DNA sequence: TGTGCCAGCAGCTTGGAGTTCAGCTCTGGCTACACCTTC.

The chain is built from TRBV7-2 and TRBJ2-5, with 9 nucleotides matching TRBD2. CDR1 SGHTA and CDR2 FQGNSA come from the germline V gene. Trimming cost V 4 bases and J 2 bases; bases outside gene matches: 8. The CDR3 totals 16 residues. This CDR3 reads CASSSSSAGGQETQYF. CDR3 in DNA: TGTGCCAGCAGCTCGTCCAGCGCGGGGGGGCAAGAGACCCAGTACTTC.

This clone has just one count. CDR3 amino acids: CASSPSGQLQQETQYF. The DNA of the CDR3 is TGCGCCAGCAGCCCTTCGGGACAGCTCCAACAAGAGACCCAGTACTTC. This sequence joins TRBV5-1 and TRBJ2-5; 7 nucleotides agree with TRBD1. The trim removed 4 bases at V and 2 bases at J, leaving 11 bases unmatched. This CDR3 spans 16 amino acids. Germline V CDR1 and CDR2: SGHRS, YFSETQ.

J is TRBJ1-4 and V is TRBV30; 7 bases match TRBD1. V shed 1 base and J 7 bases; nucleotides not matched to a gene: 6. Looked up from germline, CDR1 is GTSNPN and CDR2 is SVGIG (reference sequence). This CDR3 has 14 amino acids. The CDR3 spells CAWSDRDRGEKLFF. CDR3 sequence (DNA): TGTGCCTGGAGTGACCGGGACAGAGGTGAAAAACTGTTTTTT. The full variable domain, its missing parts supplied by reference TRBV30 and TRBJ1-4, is SQTIHQWPATLVQPVGSPLSLECTVEGTSNPNLYWYRQAAGRGLQLLFYSVGIGQISSEVPQNLSASRPQDRQFILSSKKLLLSDSGFYLCAWSDRDRGEKLFFGSGTQLSVL.

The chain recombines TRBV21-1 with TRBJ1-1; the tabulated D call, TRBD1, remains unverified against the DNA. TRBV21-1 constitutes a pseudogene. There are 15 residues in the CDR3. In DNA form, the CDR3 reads TGTGCCAGCAGCAAAGAGGCCAGACAGAACACTGAAGCTTTCTTT. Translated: CASSKEARQNTEAFF.

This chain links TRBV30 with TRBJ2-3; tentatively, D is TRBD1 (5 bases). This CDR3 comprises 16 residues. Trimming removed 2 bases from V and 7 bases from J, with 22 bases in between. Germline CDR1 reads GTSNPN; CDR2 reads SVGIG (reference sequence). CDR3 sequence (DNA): TGTGCCTGGAGTCCCCGATGGGTGCAAGGGGTGAATACGCAGTATTTT. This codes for CAWSPRWVQGVNTQYF.

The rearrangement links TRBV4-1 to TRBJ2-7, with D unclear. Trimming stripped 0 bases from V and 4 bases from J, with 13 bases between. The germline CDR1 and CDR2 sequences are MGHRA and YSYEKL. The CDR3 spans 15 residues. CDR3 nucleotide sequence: TGCGCCAGCAGCCAAGAACGATTTACCCTTTACGAGCAGTACTTC. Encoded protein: CASSQERFTLYEQYF.

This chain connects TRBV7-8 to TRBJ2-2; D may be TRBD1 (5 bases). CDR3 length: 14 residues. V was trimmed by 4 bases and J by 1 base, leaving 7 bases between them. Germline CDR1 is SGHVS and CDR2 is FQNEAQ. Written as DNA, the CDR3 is TGTGCCAGCAGCTATACAGGGAACACCGGGGAGCTGTTTTTT. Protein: CASSYTGNTGELFF.

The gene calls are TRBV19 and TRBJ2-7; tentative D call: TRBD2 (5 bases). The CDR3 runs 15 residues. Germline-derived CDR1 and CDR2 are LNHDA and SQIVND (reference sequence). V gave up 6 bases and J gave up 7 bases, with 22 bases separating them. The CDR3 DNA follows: TGTGCCAGTAGAGTGGGTGAGGGAGTCGAGGGTGAGCAGTACTTC. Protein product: CASRVGEGVEGEQYF.

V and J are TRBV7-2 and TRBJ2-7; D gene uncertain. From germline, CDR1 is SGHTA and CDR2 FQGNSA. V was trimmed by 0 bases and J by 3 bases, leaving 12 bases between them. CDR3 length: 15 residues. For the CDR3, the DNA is TGTGCCAGCAGCTTAGCGTCTGGAGTCGGCTACGAGCAGTACTTC. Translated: CASSLASGVGYEQYF.

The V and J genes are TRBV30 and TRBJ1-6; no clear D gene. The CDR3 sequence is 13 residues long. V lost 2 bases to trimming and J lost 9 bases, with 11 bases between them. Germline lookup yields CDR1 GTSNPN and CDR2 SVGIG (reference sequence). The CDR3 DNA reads TGTGCCTGGAGTCCTATGAGTACTTCACCCCTCCACTTT. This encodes CAWSPMSTSPLHF.

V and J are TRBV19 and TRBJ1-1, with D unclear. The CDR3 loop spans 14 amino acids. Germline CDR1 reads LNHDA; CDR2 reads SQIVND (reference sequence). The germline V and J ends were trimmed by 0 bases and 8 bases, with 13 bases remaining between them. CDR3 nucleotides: TGTGCCAGTAGTATAGATCCCAATGGGGAGGAAGCTTTCTTT. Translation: CASSIDPNGEEAFF.

The DNA of the CDR3 is TGTGCCAGCAGTTCACAGAATACCAACACTGAAGCTTTCTTT. Translated, it gives CASSSQNTNTEAFF. This sequence joins TRBV6-1 and TRBJ1-1; D gene uncertain. The CDR3 runs 14 residues. Germline V gene lookup returns CDR1 MNHNS and CDR2 SASEGT. V was clipped by 5 bases and J by 2 bases, with 12 bases between them.

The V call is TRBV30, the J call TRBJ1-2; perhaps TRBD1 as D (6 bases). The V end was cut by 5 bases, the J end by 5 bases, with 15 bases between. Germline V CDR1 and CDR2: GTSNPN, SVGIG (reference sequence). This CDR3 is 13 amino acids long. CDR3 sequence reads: CAWQMAGAYGYTF. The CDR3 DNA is TGTGCCTGGCAAATGGCAGGGGCGTATGGCTACACCTTC.

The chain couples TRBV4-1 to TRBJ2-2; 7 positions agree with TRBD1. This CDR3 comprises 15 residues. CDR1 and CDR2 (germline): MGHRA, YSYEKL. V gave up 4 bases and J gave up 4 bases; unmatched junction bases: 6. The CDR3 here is CASSPGQSTTGELFF. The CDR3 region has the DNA TGCGCCAGCAGCCCGGGACAGTCGACCACCGGGGAGCTGTTTTTT.

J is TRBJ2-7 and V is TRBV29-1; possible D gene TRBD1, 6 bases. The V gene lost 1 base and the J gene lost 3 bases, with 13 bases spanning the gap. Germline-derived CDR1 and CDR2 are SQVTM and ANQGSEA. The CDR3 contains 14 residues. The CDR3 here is CSVEGQGTRYEQYF. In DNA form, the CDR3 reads TGCAGCGTTGAAGGCCAGGGGACCCGCTACGAGCAGTACTTC.